This T cell receptor (beta chain) stems from a study of untreated major depressive disorder. Between the trimmed V and J ends, which lost 1 base and 3 bases, there was a span of 9 bases. This CDR3 is 14 amino acids long. The germline gives CDR1 SNHLY, CDR2 FYNNEI. Study results and caveats: TRBV25-01 and TRBV02-01 usage differences were not statistically significant. All top five TRBV05-01 clones per subject were private clones. A comparatively small sample limits the generalizability of these findings. Only three preselected Vbeta families were compared in sequencing.

Sequencing was performed with immunoSEQ multiplex PCR; in TCRdb, only in-frame clones are kept and a portion is missing. The table records tens of thousands of clones, roughly 86% of them present only once. About this clone: Antigen: not known.

Sequencing was carried out using CD4+ T cells from PBMCs. This TCR was sampled from a woman in her twenties or thirties in good health. The chain is built from TRBV2 and TRBJ1-2; TRBD1 is a possible D gene (5 bases). CDR3 loop: CASSEVRGDYGYTF. DNA of the CDR3: TGTGCCAGCAGTGAAGTTCGGGGGGACTATGGCTACACCTTC.